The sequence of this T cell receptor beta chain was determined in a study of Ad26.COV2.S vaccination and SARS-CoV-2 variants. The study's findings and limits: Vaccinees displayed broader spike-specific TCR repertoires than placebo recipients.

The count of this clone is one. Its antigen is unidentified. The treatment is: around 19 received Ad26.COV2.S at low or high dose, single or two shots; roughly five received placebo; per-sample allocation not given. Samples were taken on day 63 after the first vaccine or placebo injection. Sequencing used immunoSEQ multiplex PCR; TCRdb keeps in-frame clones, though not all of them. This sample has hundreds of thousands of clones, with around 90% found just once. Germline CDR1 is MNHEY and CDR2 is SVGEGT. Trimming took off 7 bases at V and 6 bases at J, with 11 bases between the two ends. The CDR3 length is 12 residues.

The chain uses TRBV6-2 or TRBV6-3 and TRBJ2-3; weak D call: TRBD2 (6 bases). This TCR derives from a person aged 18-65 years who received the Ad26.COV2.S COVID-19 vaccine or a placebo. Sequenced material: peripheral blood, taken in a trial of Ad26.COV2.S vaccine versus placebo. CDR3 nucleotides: TGTGCCAGCACCCCAAGCGGGGATACGCAGTATTTT. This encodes CASTPSGDTQYF.